These T cell receptor beta chains were read from a single sample in a study of cytomegalovirus exposure and HLA in healthy donors. The data were produced by immunoSEQ multiplex PCR, yet TCRdb's version contains in-frame clones alone and is incomplete. The sample consists of fewer than 250,000 clones, around four fifths of them appearing once. The material sequenced was PBMCs. The receptors here all came from a woman aged 40 to 49 in good health and CMV-seronegative. CDR3s include the opening cysteine and the closing phenylalanine or tryptophan. The order of the fields is clone size, J gene, D gene, V gene, CDR3 DNA, CDR3 protein. D genes are given only for firm matches. Some rows mark clone size as missing; the rest say once, few, many or name a class of expanded clone.

>NA|TRBJ2-7|NA|TRBV2
TGTGCCAGCAGTCTGATAAAGCACGAGCAGTACTTC
CASSLIKHEQYF
>NA|TRBJ1-2|TRBD1|TRBV27
TGTGCCAGCAGTTTATTCTCAGGGGGACGATATGGCTACACCTTC
CASSLFSGGRYGYTF
>NA|TRBJ1-5|NA|TRBV10-3
TGTGCCATCAGTGAGTTCCTGAACAGGAGCAATCAGCCCCAGCATTTT
CAISEFLNRSNQPQHF
>NA|TRBJ1-1|TRBD1|TRBV7-2
TGTGCCAGCAGCTTAGCGCGCTCAGGGGGCACTGAAGCTTTCTTT
CASSLARSGGTEAFF
>NA|TRBJ2-1|TRBD2|TRBV30
TGTGCCTGCCGGATCCGGAAGCGGGAGAGTGGTGAGCAGTTCTTC
CACRIRKRESGEQFF
>NA|TRBJ1-5|NA|TRBV28
TGTGCCAGCAGCTTGGACATATATCAGCCCCAGCATTTT
CASSLDIYQPQHF
>NA|TRBJ1-4|NA|TRBV5-6
TGTGCCAGCAGCTTAGGGGGACGGCTAATCAATGAAAAACTGTTTTTT
CASSLGGRLINEKLFF
>NA|TRBJ2-2|TRBD2|TRBV18
TGTGCCAGCTCGCGACTAGCGACGAACACCGGGGAGCTGTTTTTT
CASSRLATNTGELFF
>few|TRBJ1-5|NA|TRBV7-8
TGTGCCAGCACGAAAGGGGACAATCAGCCCCAGCATTTT
CASTKGDNQPQHF
>once|TRBJ1-1|NA|TRBV28
TGTGCCAGCACCGCAGGGTTACGGGCTGAAGCTTTCTTT
CASTAGLRAEAFF
>NA|TRBJ1-1|NA|TRBV6-5
TGTGCCAGCGTTAGCAGGGACACTGAAGCTTTCTTT
CASVSRDTEAFF
>NA|TRBJ2-5|NA|TRBV19
TGTGCCAGTAGTATAGCGTCCGCGGACTTAAGGAAGGGAGAGACCCAGTACTTC
CASSIASADLRKGETQYF
>few|TRBJ1-1|TRBD1|TRBV5-4
TGTGCCAGCAGCGACCTTCTACAGGGGAACATCAACATGAACACTGAAGCTTTCTTT
CASSDLLQGNINMNTEAFF
>few|TRBJ2-1|NA|TRBV4-3
TGCGCCAGCAGCCAAGATTGGGCTAGCCACAATGAGCAGTTCTTC
CASSQDWASHNEQFF
>few|TRBJ2-6|TRBD1|TRBV5-1
TGCGCCAGCAGCTTGTATGGACAGGGGGCGCGAGGGGCCAACGTCCTGACTTTC
CASSLYGQGARGANVLTF
>NA|TRBJ2-1|TRBD2|TRBV27
TGTGCCAGCAGTTTAGTAGCGGGAGGGCGGGGTGAGCAGTTCTTC
CASSLVAGGRGEQFF
>NA|TRBJ1-1|NA|TRBV7-3
TGTGCCAGCAGCCCTAAGGCGGTCCGCAACCGCGCGTACACTGAAGCTTTCTTT
CASSPKAVRNRAYTEAFF
>NA|TRBJ2-3|TRBD1|TRBV19
TGTGCCAGTAGTATAGACGTCGCAGGACAGGGGGGAGATACGCAGTATTTT
CASSIDVAGQGGDTQYF
>NA|TRBJ2-3|TRBD2|TRBV19
TGTGCCAGTAGTATAGCTCTCGGACTAGCGGGAGAACAGACAGATACGCAGTATTTT
CASSIALGLAGEQTDTQYF
>NA|TRBJ2-1|TRBD1|TRBV19
TGTGCCAGTAAACAGGGGGTATCCTACAATGAGCAGTTCTTC
CASKQGVSYNEQFF
>NA|TRBJ1-1|NA|TRBV19
TGTGCCAGTAGGACCCGGGTGGGGGCGCAGAACACTGAAGCTTTCTTT
CASRTRVGAQNTEAFF
>NA|TRBJ2-1|NA|TRBV5-4
TGTGCCAGCAAATTTAGCGGCTACAATGAGCAGTTCTTC
CASKFSGYNEQFF
>NA|TRBJ1-2|NA|TRBV19
TGTGCCAGCCGCCGTGTTGGGGCAGATCAAAGAGGCTACACCTTC
CASRRVGADQRGYTF
>NA|TRBJ2-5|NA|TRBV29-1
TGCAGCGTTGAATTGGCGGTCCCCGGGGAGACCCAGTACTTC
CSVELAVPGETQYF
>NA|TRBJ2-1|TRBD2|TRBV6-6
TGTGCCAGCAGGAACGGACTAGCGGGGTACAATGAGCAGTTCTTC
CASRNGLAGYNEQFF
>NA|TRBJ1-5|NA|TRBV27
TGTGCCAGCAGATCCACCTTAAGGCGGGGCAATCAGCCCCAGCATTTT
CASRSTLRRGNQPQHF
>few|TRBJ2-1|NA|TRBV5-1
TGCGCCAGCAGCTTCAGGGTTGGGGATGAGCAGTTCTTC
CASSFRVGDEQFF
>NA|TRBJ1-1|TRBD1|TRBV27
TGTGCCAGCAGTTTACGACCAGGAGGACAGGGGATTTCGACTCCGGCAAACACTGAAGCTTTCTTT
CASSLRPGGQGISTPANTEAFF
>NA|TRBJ1-2|TRBD1|TRBV7-2
TGTGCCAGCAGCAGCCGGGACAGGGGACCCTATGGCTACACCTTC
CASSSRDRGPYGYTF
>NA|TRBJ2-3|NA|TRBV5-1
TGCGCCAGCAGAGAGGGAGGCACAGATACGCAGTATTTT
CASREGGTDTQYF
>NA|TRBJ1-1|TRBD1|TRBV7-9
TGTGCCAGCAGCTTAGGGGCGGGACAGGGAGGCACTGAAGCTTTCTTT
CASSLGAGQGGTEAFF